The 25 T cell receptor beta chains below were found in one sample sequenced in a study of blood T cells in healthy people across ages. A sample-barcoded 5' primer and a J-beta primer mix were used in a second PCR of roughly 7 to 11 cycles. TCRdb re-called the 5' RACE reads through MiXCR, storing one row per CDR3 protein. Of roughly 1.9 million distinct CDR3 sequences detected, about 39% appear once; the ten largest clones hold under 25%. The sequencing sample was made of blood. All receptors derive from a human donor in good health.

The CDR3 here is CASGGPGSSVEQFF. The CDR3, as DNA: TGTGCTAGTGGGGGCCCGGGTAGCTCGGTTGAGCAGTTCTTC. J is TRBJ2-1 and V is TRBV12-5; unclear D gene. This CDR3 contains 14 residues. Trimming stripped 6 bases from V and 9 bases from J, with 18 bases between. CDR1 is LGHNT and CDR2 is FRNRAP in the germline V gene. The variable domain in full, completed from reference TRBV12-5 and TRBJ2-1, reads DARVTQTPRHKVTEMGQEVTMRCQPILGHNTVFWYRQTMMQGLELLAYFRNRAPLDDSGMPKDRFSAEMPDATLATLKIQPSEPRDSAVYFCASGGPGSSVEQFFGPGTRLTVL.

The chain recombines TRBV5-1 with TRBJ2-7; D gene uncertain. Between the trimmed V and J ends, which lost 2 bases and 2 bases, there was a span of 20 bases. The CDR3 has 17 residues. CDR1 SGHRS and CDR2 YFSETQ come from the germline V gene. The CDR3 nucleotides read TGCGCCAGCAGCTTTGGGTTTTACTCCGGGCTAGCCTACGAGCAGTACTTC. Residues: CASSFGFYSGLAYEQYF.

The CDR3 is CASSPPIVNEQFF. For the CDR3, the DNA is TGCGCCAGCAGCCCACCTATCGTGAATGAGCAGTTCTTC. The chain is built from TRBV4-1 and TRBJ2-1; no reliable D call. Germline lookup yields CDR1 MGHRA and CDR2 YSYEKL. The germline V and J ends were trimmed by 4 bases and 7 bases, with 11 bases remaining between them. The CDR3 has 13 amino acids.

The chain carries TRBV6-6 and TRBJ1-5, with unresolved D. Looked up from germline, CDR1 is MNHNY and CDR2 is SVGAGI (reference sequence). The V end lost 8 bases, the J end lost 3 bases, and 11 bases lay between the germline ends. The CDR3 is 13 residues long. The CDR3: CASRPVVNQPQHF. The CDR3 DNA sequence: TGTGCCAGCCGCCCGGTGGTCAATCAGCCCCAGCATTTT.

V usage is TRBV5-1 and J usage is TRBJ2-1, with TRBD1 matching over 10 bases. Germline CDR1 is SGHRS and CDR2 is YFSETQ. Losses at the gene ends were 6 bases for V and 7 bases for J; bases not matched to a gene: 10. The CDR3 extends over 15 amino acids. In DNA, the CDR3 is TGCGCCAGCAAAGGACAGGGGGACTTGAATAATGAGCAGTTCTTC. This sequence encodes CASKGQGDLNNEQFF.

This chain connects TRBV10-3 to TRBJ1-1; D remains ambiguous. From germline, CDR1 is ENHRY and CDR2 SYGVKD. V was trimmed by 5 bases and J by 0 bases, leaving 7 bases between them. This CDR3 is built from 13 residues. As DNA, the CDR3 is TGTGCCATCAGTACCCATATGAACACTGAAGCTTTCTTT. This codes for CAISTHMNTEAFF.

This clonotype was observed at least ten times. V and J are TRBV6-1 and TRBJ2-7; D unclear. The CDR3 consists of 12 residues. V was shortened by 2 bases and J by 3 bases, with 5 bases between the two germline ends. Per germline, CDR1 MNHNS and CDR2 SASEGT. CDR3: CASSEIGYEQYF. CDR3 sequence (DNA): TGTGCCAGCAGTGAAATTGGCTACGAGCAGTACTTC.

This clonotype has more than one count but fewer than ten. The J gene is TRBJ2-4, the V gene TRBV20-1; 7 bases line up with TRBD2. The DNA end is a closer match to TRBJ2-7, so the J assignment may be wrong. Germline values: CDR1 DFQATT, CDR2 SNEGSKA (reference sequence). The CDR3 runs to 13 residues. CDR3 sequence reads: CSAGGGLRHEQYF. In DNA form, the CDR3 reads TGCAGTGCGGGGGGAGGGTTGCGCCACGAGCAGTACTTC.

J is TRBJ1-2 and V is TRBV15, with D tentatively TRBD1 (6 bases). The V and J ends lost 0 bases and 7 bases respectively, with 15 bases between them. The germline V gene encodes CDR1 LNHNV and CDR2 YYDKDF (reference sequence). The CDR3 loop spans 15 amino acids. CDR3 bases: TGTGCCACCAGCAGAGAGCGGGGGCGGGGTACTGGCTACACCTTC. Its translation is CATSRERGRGTGYTF.

This clonotype was recorded many times. The chain joins TRBV11-2 to TRBJ2-7; TRBD1 might be the D (6 bases). The CDR3 has 13 amino acids. The V gene lost 5 bases and the J gene lost 7 bases, with 15 bases spanning the gap. Germline V gene data show CDR1 as SGHAT and CDR2 as FQNNGV. CDR3 region: CASSLTGSQEQYF. Here the CDR3 DNA reads TGTGCCAGCAGCCTTACAGGGTCGCAAGAGCAGTACTTC.

There are a few counts of this clonotype. The chain has TRBV29-1 and TRBJ2-7, with D tentatively TRBD1 (6 bases). CDR1 and CDR2 from the germline V gene are SQVTM and ANQGSEA. This CDR3 comprises 15 residues. Trimming took off 2 bases at V and 0 bases at J, with 14 bases between the two ends. This CDR3 reads CSVETEGTPSYEQYF. The CDR3 DNA is TGCAGCGTTGAAACGGAAGGGACACCCTCCTACGAGCAGTACTTC.

This clonotype was detected once. The rearrangement links TRBV3-1 to TRBJ2-1; 9 bases line up with TRBD2. Trimming cost V 4 bases and J 2 bases; bases outside gene matches: 9. Per germline, CDR1 LGHDT and CDR2 YNNKEL (reference sequence). This CDR3 contains 17 residues. This CDR3 reads CASSPTSGRWTYNEQFF. The CDR3 DNA reads TGTGCCAGCAGCCCGACTAGCGGACGGTGGACCTACAATGAGCAGTTCTTC.

This clonotype was seen once. The CDR3 does not end in the conserved phenylalanine or tryptophan, so this is likely a read error. The genes are TRBV11-2 and TRBJ2-5; D might be TRBD1 (7 bases). The V gene lost 2 bases and the J gene lost 4 bases, with 14 bases spanning the gap. The CDR3 length is 15 residues. The V gene's germline CDR1 is SGHAT and CDR2 FQNNGV. The CDR3 bases are TGTGCCAGCAGCTTACGGGCAGGGGGAGGAGAGACCCAGTACTGC. Translated: CASSLRAGGGETQYC.

The sample holds a few counts of this clonotype. V usage is TRBV3-1 and J usage is TRBJ2-1; 8 bases map to TRBD2. This CDR3 spans 15 amino acids. In germline, CDR1 is LGHDT, CDR2 YNNKEL (reference sequence). The ends lost 1 base at V and 7 bases at J; junction bases unmatched: 6. CDR3 in amino acids: CASSQVIGGGNEQFF. As DNA, the CDR3 is TGTGCCAGCAGCCAAGTCATCGGGGGGGGTAATGAGCAGTTCTTC.

This clonotype appeared once. In this CDR3 the conserved last residue, phenylalanine or tryptophan, is missing, so a read error is likely. The chain employs TRBV28 and TRBJ2-1; D not certain. The V and J ends lost 2 bases and 8 bases respectively, with 10 bases between them. The CDR3 has 13 amino acids. Germline lookup yields CDR1 MDHEN and CDR2 SYDVKM. The CDR3 here is CASSLPSTHEQFV. The CDR3 DNA is TGTGCCAGCAGTTTACCTTCGACCCATGAGCAGTTCGTC.

The rearrangement links TRBV7-3 to TRBJ2-3; D remains ambiguous. Germline V gene lookup returns CDR1 SGHTA and CDR2 FQGTGA. V lost 4 bases and J lost 6, with 11 bases in between. This CDR3 is built from 13 residues. The CDR3 bases are TGTGCCAGCAGCTCTCGGAATCAGGATACGCAGTATTTT. As protein: CASSSRNQDTQYF.

A few counts support this clonotype. The chain combines TRBV4-2 with TRBJ2-1; D possibly corresponds to TRBD2 (7 bases). Trimming removed 8 bases from V and 3 bases from J, with 14 bases in between. The germline CDR1 and CDR2 sequences are LGHNA and YNFKEQ. The CDR3 is 14 amino acids. This CDR3 reads CASGGLAVYNEQFF. CDR3 nucleotides: TGTGCCAGCGGGGGGCTAGCGGTCTACAATGAGCAGTTCTTC.

The genes are TRBV7-9 and TRBJ1-1; D is unclear. From germline, CDR1 is SEHNR and CDR2 FQNEAQ (reference sequence). V lost 2 bases, J lost 7 bases, and 11 bases lay in between. The CDR3 totals 13 residues. The CDR3, as DNA: TGTGCCAGCAGCTTAAGTCCGGCAGGTGAAGCTTTCTTT. Protein sequence: CASSLSPAGEAFF.

About this clonotype itself: One base away lies a much larger clone, so this may be a sequencing read error. This sequence joins TRBV11-2 and TRBJ2-4; 10 nucleotides align to TRBD2. The CDR3 length is 17 residues. Germline loops: CDR1 SGHAT, CDR2 FQNNGV. The ends lost 5 bases at V and 13 bases at J; junction bases unmatched: 20. The chain's CDR3 is CASSPTLAGGSYNEQYF. In DNA, the CDR3 is TGTGCCAGCAGCCCCACTTTAGCGGGGGGCTCCTACAATGAGCAGTACTTC. The full variable domain, its missing parts supplied by reference TRBV11-2 and TRBJ2-4, is EAGVAQSPRYKIIEKRQSVAFWCNPISGHATLYWYQQILGQGPKLLIQFQNNGVVDDSQLPKDRFSAERLKGVDSTLKIQPAKLEDSAVYLCASSPTLAGGSYNEQYFGAGTRLSVL.

This chain connects TRBV5-1 to TRBJ2-5; 7 bases agree with TRBD1. Trimming removed 4 bases from V and 5 bases from J; junction bases left unmatched: 8. Looked up from germline, CDR1 is SGHRS and CDR2 is YFSETQ. The CDR3 contains 14 residues. CDR3: CASSIDRVRETQYF. CDR3 nucleotides: TGCGCCAGCAGCATCGACAGGGTCAGGGAGACCCAGTACTTC.

The rearrangement links TRBV4-2 to TRBJ1-2; D is possibly TRBD1 (6 bases). The CDR3 covers 13 residues. Germline values: CDR1 LGHNA, CDR2 YNFKEQ. Trimming cost V 5 bases and J 8 bases, with 15 bases left between them. This CDR3 reads CASSYGQKRGYTF. CDR3 coding DNA: TGTGCCAGCAGCTATGGACAGAAGCGAGGCTACACCTTC.

The chain links TRBV6-4 to TRBJ2-7; D is perhaps TRBD1 (6 bases). Germline lookup yields CDR1 MRHNA and CDR2 SNTAGT. The V and J ends lost 0 bases and 3 bases respectively, with 9 bases between them. The CDR3 runs to 14 residues. The CDR3 sequence is CASSDSADSYEQYF. In DNA form, the CDR3 reads TGTGCCAGCAGTGACTCGGCGGACAGCTACGAGCAGTACTTC.

V gene TRBV7-9 combines with J gene TRBJ1-2; no definite D call. Germline-derived CDR1 and CDR2 are SEHNR and FQNEAQ (reference sequence). Trimming stripped 3 bases from V and 0 bases from J, with 11 bases between. This CDR3 comprises 15 residues. The CDR3 DNA reads as TGTGCCAGCAGCTTGGACGCTCGACCTAACTATGGCTACACCTTC. Residues: CASSLDARPNYGYTF. Complete variable domain (other parts from reference TRBV7-9 and TRBJ1-2): DTGVSQNPRHKITKRGQNVTFRCDPISEHNRLYWYRQTLGQGPEFLTYFQNEAQLEKSRLLSDRFSAERPKGSFSTLEIQRTEQGDSAMYLCASSLDARPNYGYTFGSGTRLTVV.

This clonotype appeared many times. This chain links TRBV5-5 with TRBJ2-4, with 8 bases matching TRBD1. Germline assignment: CDR1 SGHKS and CDR2 YYEKEE (reference sequence). The CDR3 spans 15 residues. J gave up 6 bases and V 6 bases, and 11 bases lay outside the gene matches. In DNA form, the CDR3 reads TGTGCCAGCACCCCAGGCAGGGGGCGGAGAAACATTCAGTACTTC. Protein: CASTPGRGRRNIQYF.

This clonotype has a handful of counts. V is TRBV7-4 and J is TRBJ2-4; the D gene is possibly TRBD1 (5 bases). This CDR3 is built from 19 residues. Germline V lookup: CDR1 SGHVT, CDR2 SQSDAQ. With 2 bases removed from V and 0 bases from J, the gap between germline ends came to 20 bases. The CDR3 region is CASSLTTGFHREAKNIQYF. In nucleotides, the CDR3 is TGTGCCAGCAGCTTAACTACAGGATTTCATAGAGAAGCCAAAAACATTCAGTACTTC.